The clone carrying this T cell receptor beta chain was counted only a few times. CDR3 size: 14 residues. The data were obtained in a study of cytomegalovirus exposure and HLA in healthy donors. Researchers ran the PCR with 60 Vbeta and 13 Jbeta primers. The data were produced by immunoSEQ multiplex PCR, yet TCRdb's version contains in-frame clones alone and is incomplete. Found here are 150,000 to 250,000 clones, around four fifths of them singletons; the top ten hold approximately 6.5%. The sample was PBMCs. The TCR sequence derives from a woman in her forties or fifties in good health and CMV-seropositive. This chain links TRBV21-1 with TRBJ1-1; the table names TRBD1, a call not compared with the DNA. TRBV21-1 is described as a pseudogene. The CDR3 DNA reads TGTGCCAGCAGCTACAGGGAGAAGGACACTGAAGCTTTCTTT. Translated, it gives CASSYREKDTEAFF.